One sample yielded the 15 T cell receptor beta chains listed below, sequenced in a study of CD8 T cells in ankylosing spondylitis. TCRdb re-called the 5' RACE reads through MiXCR, storing one row per CDR3 protein. The sample includes a few hundred thousand distinct CDR3 sequences, about a fifth of them seen just once. Points from the study as a whole: Seemingly distinctive of ankylosing spondylitis blood was a TCR beta motif formed by eight highly homologous variants.

What these receptors recognize is not known. Sequencing input: blood, either unsorted or a sorted T cell fraction (not recorded which). The receptors were gathered from a male donor with ankylosing spondylitis.

There are a few counts of this clonotype. The chain has TRBV11-3 and TRBJ1-1; D remains ambiguous. CDR3 length: 14 amino acids. Germline V gene lookup returns CDR1 SGHNT and CDR2 YENEEA. Trimming shortened V by 5 bases and J by 1 base, and 11 bases separated the two germline ends. CDR3 protein: CASSPHGENTEAFF. In DNA form, the CDR3 reads TGTGCCAGCAGCCCCCACGGGGAGAACACTGAAGCTTTCTTT.

This clonotype was found a few times. CDR3 in amino acids: CASSYRAGYGYTF. CDR3 DNA sequence: TGTGCCAGCAGTTACAGGGCCGGCTATGGCTACACCTTC. V is TRBV6-6 and J is TRBJ1-2; no firm D call. From germline, CDR1 is MNHNY and CDR2 SVGAGI (reference sequence). V lost 2 bases and J lost 4, with 8 bases in between. The CDR3 is 13 residues long.

V usage is TRBV7-2 and J usage is TRBJ2-1; TRBD2 matches 14 bases. Trimming removed 3 bases from V and 2 bases from J; junction bases left unmatched: 3. Germline V gene sequence: CDR1 SGHTA, CDR2 FQGNSA. CDR3 length equals 17 residues. The CDR3 nucleotides read TGTGCCAGCAGCTTTCCGGGACTAGCGGGGGCCTACAATGAGCAGTTCTTC. The encoded protein is CASSFPGLAGAYNEQFF.

This chain connects TRBV7-9 to TRBJ2-3, with TRBD2 matching 10 bases. Germline V gene data show CDR1 as SEHNR and CDR2 as FQNEAQ (reference sequence). The CDR3 has 14 residues. V dropped 11 bases and J dropped 6; count of bases not matched to a gene: 11. In nucleotides, the CDR3 is TGTGCCGGGATGAGCGGGAGGGCCTCGGATACGCAGTATTTT. It encodes CAGMSGRASDTQYF.

This clonotype was seen a handful of times. The CDR3 DNA is TGTGCCAGCAGCTTAATAGTGAGCAACACCGGGGAGCTGTTTTTT. Amino acids: CASSLIVSNTGELFF. The chain employs TRBV7-3 and TRBJ2-2, with unresolved D. The CDR3 has 15 amino acids. The V gene's germline CDR1 is SGHTA and CDR2 FQGTGA. Trimming pared 1 base from V and 2 bases from J, leaving 8 bases between. The variable domain in full, with the rest retrieved from reference TRBV7-3 and TRBJ2-2, is GAGVSQTPSNKVTEKGKYVELRCDPISGHTALYWYRQSLGQGPEFLIYFQGTGAADDSGLPNDRFFAVRPEGSVSTLKIQRTERGDSAVYLCASSLIVSNTGELFFGEGSRLTVL.

The chain links TRBV5-1 to TRBJ2-1, with TRBD2 identical over 12 bases. The germline V gene encodes CDR1 SGHRS and CDR2 YFSETQ. The CDR3 length is 17 residues. After removal of 5 bases from V and 10 bases from J, the junction contained 16 bases not matched to a gene. CDR3 nucleotides: TGCGCCAGCAGTCCCCAACGGTCTAGCGGGAGGGCCAAGGAGCAGTTCTTC. Translation gives CASSPQRSSGRAKEQFF.

A note on this clonotype: This clone may be a read error of a much larger clone one base away. The V call is TRBV4-3, the J call TRBJ2-2, with 9 bases that match TRBD1. Germline-derived CDR1 and CDR2 are LGHNA and YSLEER. CDR3 length equals 14 residues. The CDR3 nucleotides read TGCGCCAGCAGCTTTACAGGGGGCACCAGGGAGCTGTTTTTT. Residues: CASSFTGGTRELFF.

The rearrangement uses TRBV6-6 and TRBJ2-7; the D is unclear. This CDR3 region has 13 residues. Germline CDR1 reads MNHNY; CDR2 reads SVGAGI (reference sequence). V shed 6 bases and J shed 6 bases, with 15 bases lying between them. The CDR3 here is CASSLPRQVEQYF. CDR3 nucleotides: TGTGCCAGCAGCCTACCGAGACAAGTCGAGCAGTACTTC.

This clonotype was counted a few times. The J gene is TRBJ1-6, the V gene TRBV12-3 or TRBV12-4; D is uncertain. V lost 6 bases, J lost 4 bases, and 4 bases lay in between. The CDR3 is 12 residues long. The CDR3 region is CASSRYNSPLHF. CDR3 in DNA: TGTGCCAGCAGCCGTTATAATTCACCCCTCCACTTT.

This clonotype was observed a handful of times. The DNA of the CDR3 is TGTGCCTGGAGTGTAGGGGGGGCTCGCGAAAAACTGTTTTTT. It yields the protein CAWSVGGAREKLFF. The chain is built from TRBV30 and TRBJ1-4, with D tentatively TRBD1 (6 bases). The CDR3 loop spans 14 amino acids. Trimming removed 0 bases at V and 8 bases at J, with 13 bases between. Looked up from germline, CDR1 is GTSNPN and CDR2 is SVGIG (reference sequence).

This clonotype was detected a few times. The rearrangement links TRBV2 to TRBJ2-1; D gene unclear. Trimming removed 4 bases from V and 4 bases from J, with 8 bases in between. Looked up from germline, CDR1 is SNHLY and CDR2 is FYNNEI. This CDR3 has 13 amino acids. CDR3 nucleotides: TGTGCCAGCAGTGGGATGAGATACAATGAGCAGTTCTTC. Its translation is CASSGMRYNEQFF.

The chain couples TRBV20-1 to TRBJ2-6; D call uncertain. In germline, CDR1 is DFQATT, CDR2 SNEGSKA (reference sequence). V was shortened by 1 base and J by 1 base, with 8 bases between the two germline ends. The CDR3 consists of 15 residues. The CDR3, as DNA: TGCAGTGCTAGAGGTGACAAGTCTGGGGCCAACGTCCTGACTTTC. Its translation: CSARGDKSGANVLTF.

This clonotype was detected only a few times. The chain recombines TRBV5-1 with TRBJ2-1; a possible D gene is TRBD1 (6 bases). V gave up 3 bases and J gave up 5 bases, with 18 bases separating them. Germline V gives CDR1 SGHRS, CDR2 YFSETQ. This CDR3 has 16 amino acids. CDR3 DNA sequence: TGCGCCAGCAGCTACAGGGCCACAAACGACGACAATGAGCAGTTCTTC. It translates to CASSYRATNDDNEQFF.

In this sample, this clonotype turned up a few times. V is TRBV20-1 and J is TRBJ2-3; 10 bases fit TRBD2. After removal of 0 bases from V and 4 bases from J, the junction contained 7 bases not matched to a gene. This CDR3 region has 16 residues. Germline assignment: CDR1 DFQATT and CDR2 SNEGSKA (reference sequence). The CDR3 region has the DNA TGCAGTGCTAGAGATCGATCTAGCGGGAGTCCAGATACGCAGTATTTT. This gives the protein CSARDRSSGSPDTQYF.

V and J are TRBV9 and TRBJ1-3; possibly TRBD1 for D (5 bases). V lost 0 bases and J lost 9, with 16 bases in between. The CDR3 has 15 residues. The germline V gene has CDR1 SGDLS and CDR2 YYNGEE. The CDR3 spells CASSVAGQAASTIYF. Written as DNA, the CDR3 is TGTGCCAGCAGCGTAGCGGGGCAGGCCGCGAGCACCATATATTTT.